Following are 17 T cell receptor beta chains from one sample sequenced in a study of T cells in Graves' hyperthyroidism and ophthalmopathy. RNA transcripts gave rise to amplified TCR beta CDR3 regions. The HTBI primer set was used in a first-round RT-PCR of the TCR CDR3. TCRdb redid the calling of the multiplex PCR reads with MiXCR, one entry per CDR3 protein. The table has hundreds of thousands of distinct CDR3 sequences, roughly 19% seen once. The sample comprised blood. The receptors come from a middle-aged man with Graves' ophthalmopathy.

The rearrangement uses TRBV4-1 and TRBJ2-1; possibly TRBD1 or TRBD2 for D (5 bases each). The CDR3 loop spans 15 amino acids. Between the trimmed V and J ends, which lost 0 bases and 8 bases, there was a span of 14 bases. Germline loops: CDR1 MGHRA, CDR2 YSYEKL. The CDR3, as DNA: TGCGCCAGCAGCCAAGATCAGTCCTTGGGGGATGAGCAGTTCTTC. Its translation: CASSQDQSLGDEQFF.

This clonotype was picked up many times. This chain joins TRBV30 and TRBJ1-1; D unresolved. This CDR3 spans 15 amino acids. CDR1 is GTSNPN and CDR2 is SVGIG in the germline V gene (reference sequence). The V end was cut by 2 bases, the J end by 2 bases, with 15 bases between. The CDR3 spells CAWSPSGARNTEAFF. As DNA, the CDR3 is TGTGCCTGGAGTCCCTCTGGCGCGAGAAACACTGAAGCTTTCTTT.

This clonotype occurred a few times. The gene calls are TRBV6-6 and TRBJ2-1; D is uncertain. V lost 0 bases and J lost 9, with 6 bases in between. CDR1 is MNHNY and CDR2 is SVGAGI in the germline V gene (reference sequence). This CDR3 is built from 12 residues. The CDR3 nucleotides are TGTGCCAGCAGTTACTCGACTCTTGAGCAGTTCTTC. It is translated as CASSYSTLEQFF.

This sequence joins TRBV7-9 and TRBJ2-5; the match to TRBD2 covers 13 bases. Germline CDR1 and CDR2: SEHNR and FQNEAQ (reference sequence). The CDR3 covers 16 residues. Trimming removed 5 bases from V and 4 bases from J; junction bases left unmatched: 7. This CDR3 is CASSTGTSGIRETQYF. The CDR3 DNA follows: TGTGCCAGCAGCACCGGGACTAGCGGGATTAGAGAGACCCAGTACTTC.

On this clonotype: With a much larger clone just one base away, this may be a read error. V usage is TRBV20-1 and J usage is TRBJ2-4; TRBD2 matches 10 bases. This CDR3 spans 17 amino acids. With V trimmed by 3 bases and J by 3 bases, 11 bases remained unmatched. From germline, CDR1 is DFQATT and CDR2 SNEGSKA (reference sequence). This chain's CDR3 is CSASRLAGALGKNIQYF. As DNA, the CDR3 is TGCAGTGCTAGTAGGCTAGCGGGAGCATTGGGCAAAAACATTCAGTACTTC.

This clonotype was detected only a few times. J is TRBJ1-1 and V is TRBV27; D uncertain. Germline CDR1 is MNHEY and CDR2 is SMNVEV (reference sequence). Trimming pared 0 bases from V and 5 bases from J, leaving 13 bases between. CDR3 length equals 15 residues. The CDR3 bases are TGTGCCAGCAGTTTATCGCCTCTTTTGGGAACTGAAGCTTTCTTT. It translates to CASSLSPLLGTEAFF.

About this clonotype itself: Being one base from a much bigger clone, this may be a read error. For the CDR3, the DNA is TGTGCCAGCAGTCAAGGTTCGCTACTGGAGACCCAGCACTTC. This sequence encodes CASSQGSLLETQHF. The chain employs TRBV28 and TRBJ2-5; D ambiguous. Germline V lookup: CDR1 MDHEN, CDR2 SYDVKM. The CDR3 contains 14 residues. Drawing the rest from reference TRBV28 and TRBJ2-5, the complete variable domain is DVKVTQSSRYLVKRTGEKVFLECVQDMDHENMFWYRQDPGLGLRLIYFSYDVKMKEKGDIPEGYSVSREKKERFSLILESASTNQTSMYLCASSQGSLLETQHFGPGTRLLVL.

This clonotype was detected many times. This chain links TRBV5-1 with TRBJ1-1; TRBD1 might be the D (5 bases). V dropped 6 bases and J dropped 8 bases, with 17 bases sitting between them. Germline V gene data show CDR1 as SGHRS and CDR2 as YFSETQ. The CDR3 has 13 residues. The CDR3 DNA sequence: TGCGCCAGCACACGGGACGGCCGAGGGGAAGCTTTCTTT. Translation gives CASTRDGRGEAFF.

In this sample, this clonotype turned up many times. V and J are TRBV28 and TRBJ1-2, with 7 bases fitting TRBD1. The germline CDR1 and CDR2 sequences are MDHEN and SYDVKM. The ends lost 3 bases at V and 3 bases at J; junction bases unmatched: 1. The CDR3 has 13 amino acids. The DNA for the CDR3 is TGTGCCAGCAGTTTCACAGGGGACTATGGCTACACCTTC. Protein: CASSFTGDYGYTF.

The sample holds a few counts of this clonotype. The gene calls are TRBV20-1 and TRBJ1-5; D is undetermined. Germline V gene lookup returns CDR1 DFQATT and CDR2 SNEGSKA (reference sequence). This CDR3 has 13 residues. V was clipped by 4 bases and J by 8 bases, with 15 bases between them. The CDR3 region has the DNA TGCAGTGCTATCCGGGTGCTCGAAGAGCCCCAGCATTTT. This sequence encodes CSAIRVLEEPQHF.

This clonotype was seen repeatedly, ten times or more. The gene calls are TRBV28 and TRBJ1-4; D unclear. Trimming pared 7 bases from V and 5 bases from J, leaving 14 bases between. This CDR3 contains 14 residues. Germline CDR1 is MDHEN and CDR2 is SYDVKM. The DNA for the CDR3 is TGTGCCAGCACCCTAGGGCGGAGCAATGAAAAACTGTTTTTT. Residues: CASTLGRSNEKLFF.

This clonotype was observed many times. The chain combines TRBV28 with TRBJ2-2; 12 nucleotides match TRBD2. The CDR3 length is 16 residues. Germline CDR1 reads MDHEN; CDR2 reads SYDVKM. V trimming: 6 bases; J trimming: 3 bases; junction bases outside the gene matches: 5. The CDR3 nucleotides read TGTGCCAGCAGCAAAGGACTAGCGGGATACACCGGGGAGCTGTTTTTT. Translated, it gives CASSKGLAGYTGELFF. The full variable domain, its missing parts supplied by reference TRBV28 and TRBJ2-2, is DVKVTQSSRYLVKRTGEKVFLECVQDMDHENMFWYRQDPGLGLRLIYFSYDVKMKEKGDIPEGYSVSREKKERFSLILESASTNQTSMYLCASSKGLAGYTGELFFGEGSRLTVL.

The rearrangement links TRBV10-3 to TRBJ2-7, with a weak D call TRBD2 (6 bases). The CDR3 is 13 residues long. Germline V gene data show CDR1 as ENHRY and CDR2 as SYGVKD. V was shortened by 4 bases and J by 6 bases, with 13 bases between the two germline ends. CDR3 DNA sequence: TGTGCCATCAGTGCGGGAGATCGGGGCGAGCAGTACTTC. Amino acid sequence: CAISAGDRGEQYF.

The chain has TRBV2 and TRBJ1-2; TRBD1 is a possible D gene (5 bases). The germline V gene has CDR1 SNHLY and CDR2 FYNNEI. V was trimmed by 3 bases and J by 3 bases, leaving 14 bases between them. This CDR3 comprises 15 residues. This CDR3 reads CASSEFPGRDYGYTF. For the CDR3, the DNA is TGTGCCAGCAGTGAGTTTCCAGGGAGGGACTATGGCTACACCTTC.

This clonotype was recorded many times. The rearrangement joins TRBV20-1 to TRBJ2-5, with TRBD2 identical over 8 bases. The CDR3 is 14 amino acids. V trimming: 3 bases; J trimming: 5 bases; junction bases outside the gene matches: 8. Germline V gene data show CDR1 as DFQATT and CDR2 as SNEGSKA (reference sequence). The CDR3 reads CSASRGTRGETQYF. The CDR3 DNA is TGCAGTGCTAGTCGTGGGACTAGGGGGGAGACCCAGTACTTC.

The CDR3 nucleotides read TGTGCCAGCAGGACAGGGAGAGAAAAACTGTTTTTT. It specifies CASRTGREKLFF. The chain is built from TRBV6-1 and TRBJ1-4; 7 positions match TRBD1. The CDR3 runs 12 residues. J was trimmed by 8 bases and V by 6 bases; bases with no gene match: 3. The germline V gene has CDR1 MNHNS and CDR2 SASEGT.

This clonotype was seen ten or more times. V and J are TRBV3-1 and TRBJ2-3, with D perhaps TRBD2 (5 bases). This CDR3 spans 14 amino acids. Germline CDR1 reads LGHDT; CDR2 reads YNNKEL (reference sequence). The V end lost 1 base, the J end lost 8 bases, and 13 bases lay between the germline ends. In DNA, the CDR3 is TGTGCCAGCAGCCAAGTGACTGGGGAGTCTACGCAGTATTTT. Translated: CASSQVTGESTQYF.